This TCR beta chain was documented in a study of T cell responses to AZD1222 COVID-19 vaccine. Study results and caveats: Donors skewed white British and female; clonal diversity was possibly underestimated.

With respect to this clone: Its antigen remains unknown.

Assay used: immunoSEQ multiplex PCR; TCRdb lists only in-frame clones, some missing. The sample has roughly 100,000 clones, 75% to 95% seen once. The source material was peripheral blood, sampled on day 0 of AZD1222 vaccination. The origin of this receptor is an adult in good health.

CDR3 residues: CASSRGMDSNQPQHF. In DNA form, the CDR3 reads TGTGCCAGCAGTCGGGGCATGGACAGCAATCAGCCCCAGCATTTT. This chain joins TRBV5-6 and TRBJ1-5; D is perhaps TRBD1 (5 bases). CDR3 length: 15 amino acids. The germline gives CDR1 SGHDT, CDR2 YYEEEE. Trimming shortened V by 5 bases and J by 1 base, and 13 bases separated the two germline ends.